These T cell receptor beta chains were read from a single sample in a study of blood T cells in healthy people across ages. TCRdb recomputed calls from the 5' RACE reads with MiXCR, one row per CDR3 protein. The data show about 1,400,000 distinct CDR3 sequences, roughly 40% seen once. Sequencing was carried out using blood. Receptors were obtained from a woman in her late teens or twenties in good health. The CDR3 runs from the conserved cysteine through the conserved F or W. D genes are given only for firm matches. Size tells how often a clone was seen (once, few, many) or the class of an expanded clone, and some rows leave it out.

CDR3 protein: CASSSSPGVRAGYTF
CDR3 DNA: TGTGCCAGCAGCTCGAGCCCCGGGGTTCGGGCTGGCTACACCTTC
J gene: TRBJ1-2
clone size: .
D gene: .
V gene: TRBV7-6

CDR3 protein: CASSLIGVATSGRSEQFF
CDR3 DNA: TGTGCCAGCAGCTTAATCGGGGTTGCGACTAGCGGGAGGAGTGAGCAGTTCTTC
J gene: TRBJ2-1
clone size: .
D gene: TRBD2
V gene: TRBV11-2

CDR3 protein: CASSLGQGAIYTDTQYF
CDR3 DNA: TGCGCCAGCAGCTTGGGTCAGGGGGCGATATACACAGATACGCAGTATTTT
J gene: TRBJ2-3
clone size: few
D gene: TRBD1
V gene: TRBV5-1

CDR3 protein: CASSLVGRVEGNTQYF
CDR3 DNA: TGCGCCAGCAGCTTGGTGGGCAGGGTTGAGGGGAATACGCAGTATTTT
J gene: TRBJ2-3
clone size: .
D gene: .
V gene: TRBV5-1

CDR3 protein: CAGSWGRQVSYNEQFF
CDR3 DNA: TGCGCCGGCAGCTGGGGGCGACAGGTGTCCTACAATGAGCAGTTCTTC
J gene: TRBJ2-1
clone size: .
D gene: .
V gene: TRBV5-1

CDR3 protein: CASSLADYPGETQYF
CDR3 DNA: TGTGCCAGCAGCTTAGCGGACTACCCCGGGGAGACCCAGTACTTC
J gene: TRBJ2-5
clone size: .
D gene: .
V gene: TRBV7-8

CDR3 protein: CASSWFRTGELFF
CDR3 DNA: TGTGCCAGCAGTTGGTTCAGGACCGGGGAGCTGTTTTTT
J gene: TRBJ2-2
clone size: .
D gene: .
V gene: TRBV6-6

CDR3 protein: CASSPAPDWNTEAFF
CDR3 DNA: TGCGCCAGCAGCCCTGCCCCGGACTGGAACACTGAAGCTTTCTTT
J gene: TRBJ1-1
clone size: .
D gene: .
V gene: TRBV4-1

CDR3 protein: CAWSAGPGLNTEAFF
CDR3 DNA: TGTGCCTGGAGCGCCGGGCCGGGCCTGAACACTGAAGCTTTCTTT
J gene: TRBJ1-1
clone size: few
D gene: .
V gene: TRBV30

CDR3 protein: CASSLTGLTEAFF
CDR3 DNA: TGTGCCAGCTCTCTAACAGGGCTTACTGAAGCTTTCTTT
J gene: TRBJ1-1
clone size: .
D gene: .
V gene: TRBV18

CDR3 protein: CSARLQRGALSDTQYF
CDR3 DNA: TGCAGTGCTAGACTCCAGCGGGGTGCTCTGTCTGATACGCAGTATTTT
J gene: TRBJ2-3
clone size: .
D gene: TRBD2
V gene: TRBV20-1

CDR3 protein: CTSGRATGSYNQPQHF
CDR3 DNA: TGCACCAGCGGGCGGGCCACAGGGTCTTACAATCAGCCCCAGCATTTT
J gene: TRBJ1-5
clone size: .
D gene: .
V gene: TRBV4-1

CDR3 protein: CASSFLTGGVDEQYF
CDR3 DNA: TGTGCCAGCAGCTTCCTTACCGGAGGTGTAGACGAGCAGTACTTC
J gene: TRBJ2-7
clone size: .
D gene: .
V gene: TRBV11-2

CDR3 protein: CSVAPPGETQYF
CDR3 DNA: TGCAGTGTAGCACCCCCAGGGGAGACCCAGTACTTC
J gene: TRBJ2-5
clone size: few
D gene: .
V gene: TRBV29-1

CDR3 protein: CASSSRGSDKNIQYF
CDR3 DNA: TGTGCCAGCAGCTCCAGGGGAAGTGACAAAAACATTCAGTACTTC
J gene: TRBJ2-4
clone size: once
D gene: .
V gene: TRBV11-3

CDR3 protein: CASSGGLVPTTGEQYF
CDR3 DNA: TGTGCCAGCAGCGGTGGACTCGTCCCAACTACGGGCGAGCAGTACTTC
J gene: TRBJ2-7
clone size: .
D gene: .
V gene: TRBV9

CDR3 protein: CASSGGLVNEQFF
CDR3 DNA: TGTGCCAGCAGTGGGGGACTAGTAAATGAGCAGTTCTTC
J gene: TRBJ2-1
clone size: .
D gene: TRBD2
V gene: TRBV6-5